The source of this T cell receptor beta chain is a study of regulatory T cells in long-lasting Graves disease. Time point of the sample: newly diagnosed GD, antithyroid drugs for less than 3 months. PBMCs provided the RNA from which the TCR library was made. Building the TCR beta libraries relied on iRepertoire HTBI primers, and CDR3 regions underwent Arm-PCR. TCRdb reprocessed the multiplex PCR reads via MiXCR and lists one record per CDR3 protein. This sample carries around 400,000 distinct CDR3 sequences, 15% of them seen once, and the ten largest clones take approximately 8%. The CDR3 length is 13 residues. Germline V gene lookup returns CDR1 GTSNPN and CDR2 SVGIG (reference sequence). Separately, the same data were catalogued under a study of T cells in Graves' hyperthyroidism and ophthalmopathy. Turning to that study: Among thyroid clonotypes expanded above 0.001, most also appeared in blood.

The clonotype comes from a woman in her forties with Graves disease. The gene calls are TRBV30 and TRBJ2-2, with 10 nucleotides matching TRBD2. Here the sequenced sample was peripheral blood mononuclear cells (PBMCs), taken at new diagnosis, from a patient treated with antithyroid drugs. The CDR3 loop reads CAGGRLSGRSLFF. DNA of the CDR3: TGTGCGGGTGGAAGACTTAGCGGGAGGTCGCTGTTTTTT.